Presented here are 12 T cell receptor beta chains from one specimen sequenced in a study of blood T cell repertoires in COVID-19. The data were produced by immunoSEQ multiplex PCR, yet TCRdb's version contains in-frame clones alone and is incomplete. The repertoire holds fewer than 350,000 clones, with 86% as singletons. Sequencing was performed on peripheral blood. Receptors originate from a woman in her 30s with COVID-19, enrolled during active disease.

The chain employs TRBV28 and TRBJ2-3; D might be TRBD2 (6 bases). Germline loops: CDR1 MDHEN, CDR2 SYDVKM. The CDR3 spans 14 residues. Trimming left V 6 bases short and J 9 bases short, with 19 bases between. DNA of the CDR3: TGTGCCAGCAGCCCCCCGCCTAACGGGGGAACGCAGTATTTT. This sequence encodes CASSPPPNGGTQYF.

The chain couples TRBV2 to TRBJ2-3; weak D call: TRBD1 (5 bases). Trimming left V 4 bases short and J 5 bases short, with 10 bases between. Germline lookup yields CDR1 SNHLY and CDR2 FYNNEI. The CDR3 has 13 amino acids. CDR3 in DNA: TGTGCCAGCAGTGGTCAGGGTTTAGATACGCAGTATTTT. Protein sequence: CASSGQGLDTQYF.

The V call is TRBV12-3 or TRBV12-4, the J call TRBJ2-7, with D possibly being TRBD2 (5 bases). This CDR3 is 13 amino acids long. Trimming removed 3 bases from V and 3 bases from J, with 9 bases in between. CDR3 sequence: CASSFGDYYEQYF. Written as DNA, the CDR3 is TGTGCCAGCAGTTTCGGGGATTACTACGAGCAGTACTTC.

J is TRBJ1-2 and V is TRBV7-6; 7 bases agree with TRBD1. From germline, CDR1 is SGHVS and CDR2 FNYEAQ. The CDR3 sequence is 15 residues long. The J segment lost 2 bases and the V segment lost 2 bases, leaving 5 bases of the junction unmatched. The CDR3 nucleotides are TGTGCCAGCAGCTTATCGGAGACAGGGAACTATGGCTACACCTTC. This gives the protein CASSLSETGNYGYTF.

This chain's CDR3 is CASSQEGTGGSPLHF. The CDR3 coding sequence is TGTGCCAGCAGCCAAGAAGGGACAGGGGGTTCACCCCTCCACTTT. The J gene is TRBJ1-6, the V gene TRBV3-1 (or the pseudogene TRBV3-2); TRBD1 matches 11 bases. The CDR3 has 15 amino acids. The V and J ends lost 0 bases and 9 bases, in that order; junction bases with no gene match: 1. In germline, CDR1 is LGHDT, CDR2 YNNKEL (reference sequence).

At least ten counts were recorded for this clone. The rearrangement links TRBV19 to TRBJ2-2; D remains unclear. Per the germline V gene, CDR1 is LNHDA and CDR2 is SQIVND (reference sequence). This CDR3 is built from 14 residues. Trimming pared 2 bases from V and 4 bases from J, leaving 8 bases between. The chain's CDR3 is CASSITSSTGELFF. CDR3 nucleotide sequence: TGTGCCAGTAGTATAACCAGTTCCACCGGGGAGCTGTTTTTT.

This chain links TRBV2 with TRBJ2-3, with unresolved D. V lost 4 bases and J 5 bases, leaving 13 bases between the germline ends. CDR3 size: 14 residues. Germline-derived CDR1 and CDR2 are SNHLY and FYNNEI. The CDR3 DNA sequence: TGTGCCAGCAGTGGGCAGCGTATGGGAGATACGCAGTATTTT. It encodes CASSGQRMGDTQYF.

This chain uses TRBV13 with TRBJ2-7, with a weak D call TRBD1 (6 bases). Trimming cost V 2 bases and J 0 bases, with 14 bases left between them. The CDR3 covers 16 residues. Germline V gene lookup returns CDR1 PRHDT and CDR2 FYEKMQ (reference sequence). CDR3 sequence: CASSLFAGATSYEQYF. For the CDR3, the DNA is TGTGCCAGCAGCTTATTTGCAGGGGCGACCTCCTACGAGCAGTACTTC.

Turning to this clone: At the DNA level, this CDR3 is encoded by other sequences in the same sample as well. The rearrangement joins TRBV4-1 to TRBJ2-3, with 10 bases identical to TRBD2. From germline, CDR1 is MGHRA and CDR2 YSYEKL. The CDR3 consists of 15 residues. V was clipped by 4 bases and J by 1 base; unmatched bases: 2. DNA for the CDR3: TGCGCCAGCAGCCTCACTAGCGGGGGCACAGATACGCAGTATTTT. As protein: CASSLTSGGTDTQYF.

The CDR3 nucleotides are TGTGCCAGCAACGACAGGGCTTCCGGAAACACCATATATTTT. This gives the protein CASNDRASGNTIYF. The chain couples TRBV11-2 to TRBJ1-3; TRBD1 agrees at 7 bases. Germline lookup yields CDR1 SGHAT and CDR2 FQNNGV. Losses at the gene ends were 7 bases for V and 4 bases for J; bases not matched to a gene: 7. This CDR3 spans 14 amino acids.

CDR3 DNA sequence: TGTGCCAGTACTGATGCGGGGAATTCACCCCTCCACTTT. Its translation: CASTDAGNSPLHF. The V and J genes are TRBV19 and TRBJ1-6; D gene ambiguous. Germline-derived CDR1 and CDR2 are LNHDA and SQIVND (reference sequence). The germline V and J ends were trimmed by 7 bases and 7 bases, with 11 bases remaining between them. This CDR3 is built from 13 residues.

V is TRBV6-6 and J is TRBJ1-6, with 7 bases that match TRBD1. From germline, CDR1 is MNHNY and CDR2 SVGAGI (reference sequence). This CDR3 contains 16 residues. V was pared by 2 bases and J by 7 bases, with 8 bases of the junction left unmatched. The CDR3 nucleotides are TGTGCCAGCAGTTACCTTGCAGGGGGAAGGAATTCACCCCTCCACTTT. This sequence encodes CASSYLAGGRNSPLHF.